This T cell receptor (beta chain) comes out of a study of cytomegalovirus exposure and HLA in healthy donors. 60 Vbeta and 13 Jbeta primers were used in PCR. TCRdb's table, derived via immunoSEQ multiplex PCR, lists solely in-frame clones and lacks some. In all, the sample yields approximately 140,000 clones. About this clone itself: Antigen: not known.

Likely unrecorded immune exposures existed in these nominally healthy donors. The CDR3 covers 14 residues. CDR1 is ENHRY and CDR2 is SYGVKD in the germline V gene. The junction had 5 bases not matched to a gene; V was cut back by 2 bases and J by 5 bases. Study observations and caveats: Highly shared sequence variants in one cluster were likely a sequencing artifact. Near-uniform donor sequencing depth was presumed by presence/absence analyses.

The chain carries TRBV10-3 and TRBJ2-7; 8 bases are shared with TRBD1. The receptor's source is a man aged 40-49 years in good health and CMV-seronegative. Sequencing was performed on PBMCs. Here the CDR3 reads CAISEKGTGDEQYF. The DNA of the CDR3 is TGTGCCATCAGTGAGAAAGGGACAGGAGACGAGCAGTACTTC.